Sequencing of this T cell receptor (beta chain) was carried out in a study of T cells in Graves' hyperthyroidism and ophthalmopathy. There were TCR beta CDR3 regions amplified from RNA transcripts. HTBI primers drove first-round RT-PCR of the TCR CDR3. MiXCR was run by TCRdb on the multiplex PCR reads, yielding one entry per CDR3 protein. The sample has approximately 690,000 distinct CDR3 sequences, 13% to 15% seen once. This clonotype was recorded many times. Diagnosis rested on symptoms, serum thyroxine and TRAb, thyroid ultrasound, and orbital computed tomography. Germline V CDR1 and CDR2: DFQATT, SNEGSKA (reference sequence). Trimming took off 0 bases at V and 3 bases at J, with 23 bases between the two ends. This CDR3 is built from 18 residues.

The TCR originated in a woman in her forties or fifties with Graves' ophthalmopathy. Specimen: blood. The chain uses TRBV20-1 and TRBJ1-1, with a possible D match to TRBD1 (5 bases). The CDR3 coding sequence is TGCAGTGCTAGAGAACATTCTTCGGGAGGGGCCGTGTACACTGAAGCTTTCTTT. It encodes CSAREHSSGGAVYTEAFF.